A selection of T cell receptor beta chains follows, all from one sample in a study of blood T cell repertoires in COVID-19. The method was immunoSEQ multiplex PCR; TCRdb's version includes in-frame clones alone and lacks a portion of them. Of 310,000 or so clones listed, approximately 86% are singletons. The specimen was peripheral blood. The receptors here all came from a man aged 65-85 years with acute or convalescent COVID-19. The CDR3 runs from the conserved cysteine through the conserved F or W. The D gene is left open where the match is weak. Size is omitted from some rows. Given values are once, few, many or a class for expanded clones.

TRBJ1-1 - TRBV28 - TGTGCCAGCAGTTTTCGGGGGGGCGGCAACACTGAAGCTTTCTTT CASSFRGGGNTEAFF
TRBJ2-7 - TRBV7-2 - TGTGCAAGCAGCTTAATAGATGGCAGGGAATACGAGCAGTACTTC CASSLIDGREYEQYF
TRBJ2-7 - TRBV19 - TGTGCCAGTAGTAACAGGGCTAACATCGAGCAGTACTTC CASSNRANIEQYF
TRBJ2-1 - TRBV9 TRBD1 TGTGCCAGCAGCCTCCTGGGACAGGGCTACAATGAGCAGTTCTTC CASSLLGQGYNEQFF
TRBJ1-2 - TRBV28 TRBD1 TGTGCCAGCAGTTTTATGACAGGGTTGGCCTATGGCTACACCTTC CASSFMTGLAYGYTF
TRBJ1-4 - TRBV28 - TGTGCCAGCAGCCCCGCGGCCCATGAAAAACTGTTTTTT CASSPAAHEKLFF
TRBJ2-5 - TRBV9 - TGTGCCAGCAGCGCTGCAGGGTGGGAGACCCAGTACTTC CASSAAGWETQYF
TRBJ2-7 once TRBV4-1 TRBD2 TGCGCCAGCAGCCAAGAGCGGGGGGGACTGGCCTACGAGCAGTACTTC CASSQERGGLAYEQYF
TRBJ2-3 - TRBV24-1 - TGTGCCACCAGTGATTGGGCCCCCACAGGGATCAAAACAGATACGCAGTATTTT CATSDWAPTGIKTDTQYF
TRBJ2-1 - TRBV11-2 TRBD2 TGTGCCAGCAGCTGGGGACTAGCTTCCAATGAGCAGTTCTTC CASSWGLASNEQFF
TRBJ1-2 - TRBV7-9 - TGTGCCAGCAGCTTGGGACACCCCCACGGCTACACCTTC CASSLGHPHGYTF
TRBJ2-7 - TRBV20-1 - TGCAGTGCTAGTAAGCAAGAACTGGAGCAGTACTTC CSASKQELEQYF
TRBJ1-1 - TRBV28 - TGTGCCAGCAGTTTCGTCGGGGTGGCTTTCTTT CASSFVGVAFF
TRBJ1-4 - TRBV5-4 - TGTGCCAGCAGCTCCCAGGGGCGCGGTGAAAAACTGTTTTTT CASSSQGRGEKLFF
TRBJ2-7 - TRBV6-2/TRBV6-3 - TGTGCCAGCAGTTACGGTCTAGCAAGGCCTCGGGAGCAGTACTTC CASSYGLARPREQYF
TRBJ1-5 - TRBV19 - TGTGCCAGTACGACCGACTCGGGCAATCAGCCCCAGCATTTT CASTTDSGNQPQHF
TRBJ1-1 - TRBV6-5 TRBD1 TGTGCCAGCACCGAAACGACAGGGAGGACTGAAGCTTTCTTT CASTETTGRTEAFF
TRBJ2-1 - TRBV19 TRBD1 TGTGCCAGTAGTAAAACCACCTCGACAGGGGGCGTGAGGTACAATGAGCAGTTCTTC CASSKTTSTGGVRYNEQFF
TRBJ2-1 - TRBV4-1 TRBD2 TGCGCCAGCAGCCAAGACCCTAGCGGGAGGGTCAATGAGCAGTTCTTC CASSQDPSGRVNEQFF
TRBJ2-3 - TRBV23-1 - TGCGCCAGCAGTCAATTATTCGACGGGACAGATACGCAGTATTTT CASSQLFDGTDTQYF
TRBJ1-1 once TRBV28 TRBD1 TGTGCCAGCAGTCCCCCGGACAGGGGGGACACTGAAGCTTTCTTT CASSPPDRGDTEAFF
TRBJ1-6 - TRBV19 TRBD1 TGTGCCAGTAGTAACTCCGGACAGGGTCGGAATTCACCCCTCCACTTT CASSNSGQGRNSPLHF
TRBJ1-1 - TRBV27 - TGTGCCAGCAGTTTTGGGCTAAACACTGAAGCTTTCTTT CASSFGLNTEAFF
TRBJ1-6 - TRBV4-3 - TGCGCCAGCAGCCAAGGTGAAGGCGGTCTTAATTCACCCCTCCACTTT CASSQGEGGLNSPLHF
TRBJ2-7 - TRBV7-7 TRBD1 TGTGCCAGCAGTCTGGGCGCGGGACAGGTCTACGAGCAGTACTTC CASSLGAGQVYEQYF
TRBJ1-5 once TRBV18 TRBD1 TGTGCCAGCTCACCCCAGGACAGGGCGGGTCAGCCCCAGCATTTT CASSPQDRAGQPQHF
TRBJ2-7 - TRBV28 - TGTGCCAGCAGATTAACAGGGAGGGGGCAGTACTTC CASRLTGRGQYF
TRBJ2-7 once TRBV7-2 TRBD2 TGTGCCAGCAGCCACCCTAGCGGGAGGGCCCACGAGCAGTACTTC CASSHPSGRAHEQYF
TRBJ2-5 - TRBV11-2 - TGTGCCAGCAGCTTAGGAGGTCGGGAGACCCAGTACTTC CASSLGGRETQYF
TRBJ1-4 - TRBV3-1/TRBV3-2 - TGTGCCAGCAGCCAAGAGGCGGGGTTTGAAAAACTGTTTTTT CASSQEAGFEKLFF
TRBJ2-5 - TRBV30 - TGTGCCTGGAGTGCGGGTGAGACCCAGTACTTC CAWSAGETQYF
TRBJ1-1 - TRBV5-1 TRBD1 TGCGCCAGCAGCTTACAGGGGGCCATCACTGAAGCTTTCTTT CASSLQGAITEAFF
TRBJ1-5 once TRBV2 - TGTGCCAGCAGTGTTGAGACAGGTTCTAATCAGCCCCAGCATTTT CASSVETGSNQPQHF
TRBJ2-7 few TRBV11-2 - TGTGCCAGCAGCTTAGAGCGGGACGCCTACGAGCAGTACTTC CASSLERDAYEQYF
TRBJ1-6 - TRBV18 - TGTGCCAGCTCTCAGAGACAGGACCATAATTCACCCCTCCACTTT CASSQRQDHNSPLHF
TRBJ1-2 once TRBV2 - TGTGCCAGCAGTGGCTCGACAGAATTGAACTATGGCTACACCTTC CASSGSTELNYGYTF
TRBJ2-7 - TRBV7-8 - TGTGCCAGCAGTTTCGCGCCTAGCGCCTACGAGCAGTACTTC CASSFAPSAYEQYF
TRBJ2-2 - TRBV28 - TGTGCCAGCACCGACAGTGGGGAAGCGAACACCGGGGAGCTGTTTTTT CASTDSGEANTGELFF
TRBJ2-7 - TRBV5-6 - TGTGCCAGCAGCTTGGCCCGAGACACTCACTTGGCCGAGCAGTACTTC CASSLARDTHLAEQYF
TRBJ1-5 - TRBV5-1 TRBD1 TGCGCCAGCAGTACCGGGACAGGGGGCAATCAGCCCCAGCATTTT CASSTGTGGNQPQHF
TRBJ2-4 - TRBV11-2 - TGTGCCAGCAGCTTCTCGGCAGGGGAAAACATTCAGTACTTC CASSFSAGENIQYF
TRBJ2-7 - TRBV5-1 TRBD1 TGCGCCAGCAGCCCAGGGACAGGGGTTACCTACGAGCAGTACTTC CASSPGTGVTYEQYF
TRBJ2-2 - TRBV6-2/TRBV6-3 TRBD1 TGTGCCAGCAGCCCCAGGGGGTACACCGGGGAGCTGTTTTTT CASSPRGYTGELFF
TRBJ2-7 - TRBV5-1 TRBD1 TGCGCCAGCAGCTTGGGTACAGGGGCCCTAAGCTACGAGCAGTACTTC CASSLGTGALSYEQYF
TRBJ1-2 - TRBV28 TRBD1 TGTGCCAGCAGTTTAGGACAGGGGGCATATGGCTACACCTTC CASSLGQGAYGYTF
TRBJ2-1 - TRBV5-4 - TGTGCCAGCAGCTTTGGTGGGGGGACCTACAATGAGCAGTTCTTC CASSFGGGTYNEQFF
TRBJ2-5 - TRBV7-2 TRBD1 TGTGCCAGCAGCCCGGGACAGGGGAAAGAAGAGACCCAGTACTTC CASSPGQGKEETQYF
TRBJ2-1 - TRBV6-5 - TGTGCCAGCAAAGCGAGGGTTTACAATGAGCAGTTCTTC CASKARVYNEQFF
TRBJ1-2 - TRBV4-3 TRBD1 TGCGCCAGCAGCCAAGTGTCACAGGGGGTAGGTGGCTACACCTTC CASSQVSQGVGGYTF
TRBJ2-7 - TRBV10-3 - TGTGCCATCAGTGAGGCGGGGTACGAGCAGTACTTC CAISEAGYEQYF
TRBJ2-5 - TRBV7-2 TRBD2 TGTGCCAGCAGCTTAGAGATAGCGGGGGGGCGAGAGACCCAGTACTTC CASSLEIAGGRETQYF